This T cell receptor beta chain was identified during a study of blood T cell repertoires in COVID-19. The repertoire was sequenced with immunoSEQ multiplex PCR; TCRdb's copy has only in-frame clones and lacks some. The data contain 200,000 or so clones, 80% to 90% of them singletons. The CDR3 has 14 amino acids. The germline V gene encodes CDR1 LNHDA and CDR2 SQIVND (reference sequence). Trimming removed 4 bases from V and 9 bases from J, with 18 bases in between. The receptor's source is a woman between 18 and 29 years old who had recovered from COVID-19. The chain is built from TRBV19 and TRBJ1-2; perhaps TRBD1 as D (5 bases). Sequences were obtained from PBMCs or T cells enriched from blood (not recorded which). CDR3 sequence (DNA): TGTGCCAGTAGTAGCCACACTGGGGGGATCAGCTACACCTTC. Its protein product is CASSSHTGGISYTF.